This record looks at one T cell receptor beta chain sequence and its context. The antigen is undetermined. These data originate in a study of early stage breast cancer tumors. Study results and limitations: Commonly generated sequences made up most enriched TCRB sequences shared between patients.

From germline, CDR1 is SGHKS and CDR2 YYEKEE (reference sequence). The CDR3 loop spans 16 amino acids. V was pared by 0 bases and J by 4 bases, with 6 bases of the junction left unmatched. Some clones are missing from TCRdb's copy, which holds only in-frame ones; the method was immunoSEQ multiplex PCR. The table has 51,000 or so clones, roughly four fifths seen once. The chain carries TRBV5-5 and TRBJ2-7, with 11 positions matching TRBD2. The clonotype comes from a person aged 45 to 59 with breast cancer. The specimen was blood. The CDR3 protein is CASSLEASGGIYEQYF. DNA of the CDR3: TGTGCCAGCAGCTTGGAGGCTAGCGGGGGGATTTACGAGCAGTACTTC.